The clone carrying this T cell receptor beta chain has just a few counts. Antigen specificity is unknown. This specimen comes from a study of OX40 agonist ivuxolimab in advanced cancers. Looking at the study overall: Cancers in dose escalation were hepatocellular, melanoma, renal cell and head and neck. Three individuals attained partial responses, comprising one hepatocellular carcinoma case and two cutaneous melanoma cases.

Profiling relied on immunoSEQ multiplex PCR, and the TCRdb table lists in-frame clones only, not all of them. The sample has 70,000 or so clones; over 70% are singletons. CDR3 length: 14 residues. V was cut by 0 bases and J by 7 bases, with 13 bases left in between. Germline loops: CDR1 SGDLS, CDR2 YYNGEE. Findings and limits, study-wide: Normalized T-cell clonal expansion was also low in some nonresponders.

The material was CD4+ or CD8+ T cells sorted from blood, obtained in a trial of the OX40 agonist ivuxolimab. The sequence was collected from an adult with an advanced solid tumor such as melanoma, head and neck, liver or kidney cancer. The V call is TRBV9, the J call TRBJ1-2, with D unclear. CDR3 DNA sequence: TGTGCCAGCAGCGTAGGCAGGACTGGCGGTGGCTACACCTTC. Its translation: CASSVGRTGGGYTF.